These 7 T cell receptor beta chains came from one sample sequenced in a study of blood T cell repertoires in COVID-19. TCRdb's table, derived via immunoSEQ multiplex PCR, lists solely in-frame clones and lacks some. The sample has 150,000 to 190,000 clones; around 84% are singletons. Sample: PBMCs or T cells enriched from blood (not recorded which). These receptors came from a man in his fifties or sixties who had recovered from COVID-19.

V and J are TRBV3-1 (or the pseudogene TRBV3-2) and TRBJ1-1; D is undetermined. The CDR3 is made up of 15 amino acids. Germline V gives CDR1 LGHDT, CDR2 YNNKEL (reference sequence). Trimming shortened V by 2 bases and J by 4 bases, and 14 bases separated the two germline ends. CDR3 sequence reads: CASSQNQITGTEAFF. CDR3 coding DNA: TGTGCCAGCAGCCAAAATCAAATAACGGGCACTGAAGCTTTCTTT.

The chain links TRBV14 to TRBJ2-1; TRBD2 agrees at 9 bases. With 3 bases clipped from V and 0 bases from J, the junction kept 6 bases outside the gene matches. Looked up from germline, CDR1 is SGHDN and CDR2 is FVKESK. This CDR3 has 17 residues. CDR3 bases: TGTGCCAGCAGCCATAATAGAGCGGGGGGCTCCTACAATGAGCAGTTCTTC. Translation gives CASSHNRAGGSYNEQFF. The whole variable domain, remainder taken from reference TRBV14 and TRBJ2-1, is EAGVTQFPSHSVIEKGQTVTLRCDPISGHDNLYWYRRVMGKEIKFLLHFVKESKQDESGMPNNRFLAERTGGTYSTLKVQPAELEDSGVYFCASSHNRAGGSYNEQFFGPGTRLTVL.

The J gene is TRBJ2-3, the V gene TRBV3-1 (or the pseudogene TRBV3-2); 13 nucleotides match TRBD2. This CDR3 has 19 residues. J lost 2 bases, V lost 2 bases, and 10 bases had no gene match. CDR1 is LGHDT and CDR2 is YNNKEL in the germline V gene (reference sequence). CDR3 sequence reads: CASSQPPGLAGEHTDTQYF. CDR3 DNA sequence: TGTGCCAGCAGCCAACCCCCTGGACTAGCGGGGGAACACACAGATACGCAGTATTTT.

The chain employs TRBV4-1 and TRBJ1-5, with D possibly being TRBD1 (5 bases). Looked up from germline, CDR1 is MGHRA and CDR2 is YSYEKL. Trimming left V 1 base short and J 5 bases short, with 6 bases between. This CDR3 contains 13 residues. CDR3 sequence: CASSQGGYQPQHF. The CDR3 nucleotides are TGCGCCAGCAGCCAAGGGGGCTATCAGCCCCAGCATTTT.

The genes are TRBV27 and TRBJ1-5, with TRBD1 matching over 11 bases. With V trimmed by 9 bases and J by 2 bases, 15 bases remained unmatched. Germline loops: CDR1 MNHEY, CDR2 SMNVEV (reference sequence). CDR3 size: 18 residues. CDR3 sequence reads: CASSETGTGGVGNQPQHF. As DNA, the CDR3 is TGTGCCAGTAGTGAAACCGGGACAGGGGGTGTTGGCAATCAGCCCCAGCATTTT.

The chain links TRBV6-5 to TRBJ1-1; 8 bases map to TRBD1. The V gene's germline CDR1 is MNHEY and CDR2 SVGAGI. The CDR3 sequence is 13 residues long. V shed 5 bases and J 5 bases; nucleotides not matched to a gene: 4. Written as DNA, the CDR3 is TGTGCCAGCAGTCAGGGGGCGCGGACTGAAGCTTTCTTT. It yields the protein CASSQGARTEAFF.

The CDR3 DNA is TGCGCCAGCAGGACGCCGGGACACGGGTATAATTCACCCCTCCACTTT. This sequence encodes CASRTPGHGYNSPLHF. This rearrangement joins TRBV23-1 to TRBJ1-6; D possibly corresponds to TRBD1 (6 bases). TRBV23-1 is an ORF; its function is uncertain. V was clipped by 6 bases and J by 4 bases, with 16 bases between them. This CDR3 spans 16 amino acids.